The present TCR beta chain was sequenced within a study of blood T cell repertoires in COVID-19. Assay used: immunoSEQ multiplex PCR; TCRdb lists only in-frame clones, some missing. The profile shows about 150,000 clones, 85% to 90% of them singletons. The V and J ends lost 1 base and 4 bases, in that order; junction bases with no gene match: 7. The germline V gene encodes CDR1 SGHTA and CDR2 FQGNSA. There are 16 residues in the CDR3. The sequence derives from a woman aged 55-69 years with active COVID-19. Material: peripheral blood. V is TRBV7-2 and J is TRBJ2-7, with 10 bases matching TRBD2. CDR3 coding DNA: TGTGCCAGCAGCTTAGGTTCTAGCGGGAGAGTGTACGAGCAGTACTTC. This sequence encodes CASSLGSSGRVYEQYF.